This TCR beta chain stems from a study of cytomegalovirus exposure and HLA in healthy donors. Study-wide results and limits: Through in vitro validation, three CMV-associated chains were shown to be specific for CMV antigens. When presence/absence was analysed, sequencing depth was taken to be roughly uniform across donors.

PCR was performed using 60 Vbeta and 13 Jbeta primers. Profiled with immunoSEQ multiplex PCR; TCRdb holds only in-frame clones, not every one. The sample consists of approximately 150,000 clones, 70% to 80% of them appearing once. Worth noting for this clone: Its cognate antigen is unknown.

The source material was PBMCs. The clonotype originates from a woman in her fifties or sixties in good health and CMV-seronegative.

CDR3 amino acids: CASSASRLYGYTF. The CDR3 coding sequence is TGTGCCAGCTCAGCCAGCAGGCTGTATGGCTACACCTTC. The chain employs TRBV28 and TRBJ1-2, with D uncertain. The ends were cut back, 8 bases at V and 5 bases at J, with 15 bases in the middle. CDR3 length: 13 residues. Germline CDR1 and CDR2: MDHEN and SYDVKM.